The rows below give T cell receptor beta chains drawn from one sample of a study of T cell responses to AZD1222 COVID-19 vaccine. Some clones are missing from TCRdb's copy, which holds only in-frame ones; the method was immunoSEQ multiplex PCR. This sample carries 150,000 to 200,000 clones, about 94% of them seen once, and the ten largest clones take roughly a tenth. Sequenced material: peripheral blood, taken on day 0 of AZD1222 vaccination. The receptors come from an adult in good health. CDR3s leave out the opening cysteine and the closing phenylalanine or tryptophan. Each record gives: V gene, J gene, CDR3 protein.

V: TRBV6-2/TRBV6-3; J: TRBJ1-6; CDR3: ASRPTGVAALH
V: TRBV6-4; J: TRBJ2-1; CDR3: ASSRGAYNEQF
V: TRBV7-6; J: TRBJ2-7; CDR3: ASSSAGAVYEQY
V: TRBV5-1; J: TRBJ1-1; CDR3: ASSPQTGASTEAF
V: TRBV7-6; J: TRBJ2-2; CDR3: ASSLGVTEDTGELF
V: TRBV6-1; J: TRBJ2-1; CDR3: ASTPGNEQF
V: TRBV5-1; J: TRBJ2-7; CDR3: ASSSGTGPYTPYEQY
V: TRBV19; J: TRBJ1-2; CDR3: ASSLSVLGGYT
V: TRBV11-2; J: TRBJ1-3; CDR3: ASSSRLSGNTIY
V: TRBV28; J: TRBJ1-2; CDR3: ASSSTGYYGYT
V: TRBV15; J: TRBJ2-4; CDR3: ATSREQGNIQY
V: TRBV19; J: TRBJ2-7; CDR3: ASAPSGSTVYEQY
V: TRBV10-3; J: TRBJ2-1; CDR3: AISEGQGEINEQF
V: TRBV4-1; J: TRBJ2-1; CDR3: ASSQVVSSNEQF
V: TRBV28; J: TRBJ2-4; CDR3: ASTPGGGRVSDIQY
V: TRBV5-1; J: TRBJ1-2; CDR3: ASSSGPTTGYT
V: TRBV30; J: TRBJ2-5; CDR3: AWGRETQY
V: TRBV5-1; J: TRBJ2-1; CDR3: ASSLGTSGSSRNEQF
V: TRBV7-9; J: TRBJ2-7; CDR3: ASSFGSSSYEQY
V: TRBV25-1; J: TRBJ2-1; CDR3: ASSEEREGNEQF
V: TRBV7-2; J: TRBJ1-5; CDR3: ASSSDRGDQPQH
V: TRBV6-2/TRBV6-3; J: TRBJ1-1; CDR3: ASSSRVLGPEAF
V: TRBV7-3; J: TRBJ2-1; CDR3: ASSPSGRIDEQF
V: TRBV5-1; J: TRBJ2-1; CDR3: ASSLVGAGAYNEQF
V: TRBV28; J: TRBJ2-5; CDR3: ASRHTGTRETQY
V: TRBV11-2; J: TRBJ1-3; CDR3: ASSPSNGNTIY
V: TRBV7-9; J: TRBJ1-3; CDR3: ASSLGEISGNTIY
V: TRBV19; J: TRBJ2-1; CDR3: ASSGDRGSSYNEQF
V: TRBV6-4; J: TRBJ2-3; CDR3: ASSPGLAGGDTQY
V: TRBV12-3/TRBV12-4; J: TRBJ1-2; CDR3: ASRARSYGYT
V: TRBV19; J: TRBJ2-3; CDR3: ASSMEVPDTQY
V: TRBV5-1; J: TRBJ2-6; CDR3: ASSILAGGTSGANVLT
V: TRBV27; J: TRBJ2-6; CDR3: ASSSQGGPTSGANVLT
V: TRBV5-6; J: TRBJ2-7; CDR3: ASSFYRQGPYEQY
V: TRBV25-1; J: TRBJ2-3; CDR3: ASRETGTDTQY
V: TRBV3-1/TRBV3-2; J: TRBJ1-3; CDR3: ASSQGITGNTIY
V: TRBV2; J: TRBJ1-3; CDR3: ASLRDRGHTIY
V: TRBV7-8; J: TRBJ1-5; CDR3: ASSPGGLSNQPQH
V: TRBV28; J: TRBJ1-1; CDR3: ASSLEETLSEAF
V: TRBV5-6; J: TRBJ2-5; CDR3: ASSLVTDQGETQY
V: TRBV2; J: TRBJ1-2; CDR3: ASSETGASNYGYT
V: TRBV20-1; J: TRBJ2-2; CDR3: SASQNTGELF
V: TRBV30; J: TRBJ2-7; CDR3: AWSVLGLAGEQY
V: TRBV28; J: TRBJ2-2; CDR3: ASSFMAAGVTTGGLF
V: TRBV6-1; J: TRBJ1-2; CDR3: ASSIDRANYGYT
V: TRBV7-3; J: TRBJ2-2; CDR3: ASSPGTGGAGELF
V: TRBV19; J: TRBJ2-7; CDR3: ASSARVSYEQY
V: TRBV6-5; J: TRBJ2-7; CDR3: ASSYGGSGEQY
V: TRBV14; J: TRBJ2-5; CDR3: ASSQDSGQETQY
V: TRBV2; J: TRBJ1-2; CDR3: ASIRGGGGYT
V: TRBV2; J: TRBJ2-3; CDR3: ASKSSSTDTQY
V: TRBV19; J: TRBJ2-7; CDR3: ASTQGFGNYEQY